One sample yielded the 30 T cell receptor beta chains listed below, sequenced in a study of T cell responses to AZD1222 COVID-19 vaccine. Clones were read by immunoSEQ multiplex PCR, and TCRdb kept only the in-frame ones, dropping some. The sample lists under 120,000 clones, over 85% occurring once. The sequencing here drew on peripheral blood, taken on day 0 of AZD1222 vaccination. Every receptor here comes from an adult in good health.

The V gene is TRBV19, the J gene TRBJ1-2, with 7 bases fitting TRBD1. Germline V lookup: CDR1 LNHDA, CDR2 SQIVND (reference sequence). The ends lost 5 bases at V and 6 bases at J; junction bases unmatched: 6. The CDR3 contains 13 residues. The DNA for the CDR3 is TGTGCCAGTAGTGCTGGGACAGTTGATGGCTACACCTTC. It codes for CASSAGTVDGYTF.

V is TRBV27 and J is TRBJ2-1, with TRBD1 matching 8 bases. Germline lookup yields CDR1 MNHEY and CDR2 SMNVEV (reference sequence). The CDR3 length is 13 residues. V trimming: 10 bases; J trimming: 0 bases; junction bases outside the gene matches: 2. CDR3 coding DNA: TGTGCCACCGGACAGGGCTCCTACAATGAGCAGTTCTTC. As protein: CATGQGSYNEQFF.

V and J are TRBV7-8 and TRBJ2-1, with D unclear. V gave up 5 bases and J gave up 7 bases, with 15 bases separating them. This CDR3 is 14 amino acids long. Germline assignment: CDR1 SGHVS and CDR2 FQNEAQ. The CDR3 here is CASSHGRLQNEQFF. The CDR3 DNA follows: TGTGCCAGCAGCCATGGTCGGTTACAGAATGAGCAGTTCTTC.

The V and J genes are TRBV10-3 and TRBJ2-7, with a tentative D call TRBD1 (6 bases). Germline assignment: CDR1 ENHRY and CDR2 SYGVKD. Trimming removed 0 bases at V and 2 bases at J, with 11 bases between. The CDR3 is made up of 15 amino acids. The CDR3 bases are TGTGCCATCAGTGAGTCGGGACACGAAACCTACGAGCAGTACTTC. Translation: CAISESGHETYEQYF.

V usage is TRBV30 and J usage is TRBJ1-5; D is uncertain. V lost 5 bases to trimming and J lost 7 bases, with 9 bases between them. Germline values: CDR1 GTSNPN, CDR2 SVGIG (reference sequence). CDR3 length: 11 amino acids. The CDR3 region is CAWGKGQPQHF. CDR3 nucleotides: TGTGCCTGGGGGAAAGGCCAGCCCCAGCATTTT.

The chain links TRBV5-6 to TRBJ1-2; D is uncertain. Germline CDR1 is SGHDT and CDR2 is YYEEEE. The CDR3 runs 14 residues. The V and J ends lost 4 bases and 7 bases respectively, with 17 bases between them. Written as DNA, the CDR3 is TGTGCCAGCAGCCGTCCGGGGAGTCCAGGTGGCTACACCTTC. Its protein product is CASSRPGSPGGYTF.

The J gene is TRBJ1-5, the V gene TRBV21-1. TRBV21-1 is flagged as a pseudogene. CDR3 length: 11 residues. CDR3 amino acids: CASSKSQPQHF. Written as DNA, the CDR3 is TGTGCCAGCAGCAAAAGTCAGCCCCAGCATTTT.

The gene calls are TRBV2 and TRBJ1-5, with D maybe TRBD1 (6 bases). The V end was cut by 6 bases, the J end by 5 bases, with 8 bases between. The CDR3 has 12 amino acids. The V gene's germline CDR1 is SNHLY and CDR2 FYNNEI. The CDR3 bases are TGTGCCAGCAGAGGACAGTATCAGCCCCAGCATTTT. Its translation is CASRGQYQPQHF.

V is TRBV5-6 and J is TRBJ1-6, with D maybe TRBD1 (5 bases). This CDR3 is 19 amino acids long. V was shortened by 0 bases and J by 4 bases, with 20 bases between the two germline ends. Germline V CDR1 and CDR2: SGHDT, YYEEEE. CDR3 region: CASSLEMGGSSNYNSPLHF. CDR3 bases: TGTGCCAGCAGCTTGGAAATGGGGGGGTCGAGTAATTATAATTCACCCCTCCACTTT.

The CDR3 region is CASSQEGLREKLFF. CDR3 DNA sequence: TGCGCCAGCAGCCAAGAAGGTTTACGGGAAAAACTGTTTTTT. This chain links TRBV4-1 with TRBJ1-4, with D unclear. This CDR3 is 14 amino acids long. Germline-derived CDR1 and CDR2 are MGHRA and YSYEKL. Between the trimmed V and J ends, which lost 0 bases and 8 bases, there was a span of 10 bases.

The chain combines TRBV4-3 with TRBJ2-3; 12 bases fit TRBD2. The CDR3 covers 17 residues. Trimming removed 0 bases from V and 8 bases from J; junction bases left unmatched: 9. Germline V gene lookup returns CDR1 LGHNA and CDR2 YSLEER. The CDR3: CASSQDALAGGFGTQYF. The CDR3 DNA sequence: TGCGCCAGCAGCCAAGACGCCCTAGCGGGGGGGTTTGGTACGCAGTATTTT.

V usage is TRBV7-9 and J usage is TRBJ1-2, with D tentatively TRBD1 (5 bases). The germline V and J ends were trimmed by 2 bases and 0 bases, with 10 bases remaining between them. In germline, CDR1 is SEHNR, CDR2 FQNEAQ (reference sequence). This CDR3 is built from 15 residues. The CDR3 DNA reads TGTGCCAGCAGCTTATGGGGCGGGTCTAACTATGGCTACACCTTC. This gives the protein CASSLWGGSNYGYTF.

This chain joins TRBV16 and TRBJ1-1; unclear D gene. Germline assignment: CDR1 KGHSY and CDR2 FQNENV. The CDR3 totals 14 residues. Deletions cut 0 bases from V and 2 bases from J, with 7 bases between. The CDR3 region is CASSQSRANTEAFF. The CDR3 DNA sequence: TGTGCCAGCAGCCAATCCCGGGCAAACACTGAAGCTTTCTTT. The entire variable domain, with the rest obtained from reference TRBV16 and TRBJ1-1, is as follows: GEEVAQTPKHLVRGEGQKAKLYCAPIKGHSYVFWYQQVLKNEFKFLISFQNENVFDETGMPKERFSAKCLPNSPCSLEIQATKLEDSAVYFCASSQSRANTEAFFGQGTRLTVV.

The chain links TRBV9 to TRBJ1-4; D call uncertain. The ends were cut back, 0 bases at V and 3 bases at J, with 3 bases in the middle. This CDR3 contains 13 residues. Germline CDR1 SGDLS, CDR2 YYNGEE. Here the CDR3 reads CASSVGSNEKLFF. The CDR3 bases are TGTGCCAGCAGCGTAGGGTCTAATGAAAAACTGTTTTTT.

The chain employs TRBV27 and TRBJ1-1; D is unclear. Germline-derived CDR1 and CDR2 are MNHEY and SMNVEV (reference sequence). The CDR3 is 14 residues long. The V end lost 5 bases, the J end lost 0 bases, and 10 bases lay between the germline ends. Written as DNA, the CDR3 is TGTGCCAGCAGTCAGGACGGCATGAACACTGAAGCTTTCTTT. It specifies CASSQDGMNTEAFF.

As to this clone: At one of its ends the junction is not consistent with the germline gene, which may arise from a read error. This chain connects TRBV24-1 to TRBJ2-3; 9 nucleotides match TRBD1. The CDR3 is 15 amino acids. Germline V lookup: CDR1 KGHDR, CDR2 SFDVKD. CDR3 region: CATSDYRGRVDTQYF. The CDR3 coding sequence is TGTGCCACCAGCGATTACAGGGGGCGAGTTGATACGCAGTATTTT.

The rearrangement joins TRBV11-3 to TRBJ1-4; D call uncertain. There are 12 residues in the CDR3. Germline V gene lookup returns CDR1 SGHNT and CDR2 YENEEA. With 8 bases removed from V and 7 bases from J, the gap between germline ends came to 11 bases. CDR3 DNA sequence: TGTGCCAGCCCCGCGTCCCCTGAAAAACTGTTTTTT. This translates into CASPASPEKLFF.

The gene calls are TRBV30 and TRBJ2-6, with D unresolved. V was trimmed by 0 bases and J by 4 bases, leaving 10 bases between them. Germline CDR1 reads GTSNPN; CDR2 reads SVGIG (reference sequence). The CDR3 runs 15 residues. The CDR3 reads CAWSVSARGANVLTF. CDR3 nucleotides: TGTGCCTGGAGTGTTTCAGCTCGGGGGGCCAACGTCCTGACTTTC.

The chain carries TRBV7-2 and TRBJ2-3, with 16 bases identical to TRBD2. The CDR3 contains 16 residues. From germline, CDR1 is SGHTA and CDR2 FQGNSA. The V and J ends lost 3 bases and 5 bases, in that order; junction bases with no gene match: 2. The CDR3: CASSLGTSGGVDTQYF. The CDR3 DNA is TGTGCCAGCAGCTTGGGGACTAGCGGGGGGGTAGATACGCAGTATTTT.

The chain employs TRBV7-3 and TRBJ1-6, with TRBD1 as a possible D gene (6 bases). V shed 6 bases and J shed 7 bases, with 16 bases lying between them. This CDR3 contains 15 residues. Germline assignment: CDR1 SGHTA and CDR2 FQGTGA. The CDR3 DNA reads TGTGCCAGCAGATCCTTGGGGGGCGGGAATTCACCCCTCCACTTT. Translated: CASRSLGGGNSPLHF.

The CDR3 protein is CASCGGSSTDTQYF. CDR3 nucleotides: TGTGCCAGTTGCGGGGGGTCTAGCACAGATACGCAGTATTTT. The V and J genes are TRBV19 and TRBJ2-3; TRBD2 agrees at 8 bases. This CDR3 is built from 14 residues. Germline CDR1 and CDR2: LNHDA and SQIVND (reference sequence). The J segment lost 0 bases and the V segment lost 8 bases, leaving 4 bases of the junction unmatched.

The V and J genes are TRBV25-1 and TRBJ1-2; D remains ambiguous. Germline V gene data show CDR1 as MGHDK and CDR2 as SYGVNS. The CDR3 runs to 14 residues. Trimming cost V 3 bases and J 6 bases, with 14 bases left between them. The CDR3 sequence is CASSEQLGEDGYTF. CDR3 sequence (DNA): TGTGCCAGCAGTGAGCAACTCGGGGAGGATGGCTACACCTTC.

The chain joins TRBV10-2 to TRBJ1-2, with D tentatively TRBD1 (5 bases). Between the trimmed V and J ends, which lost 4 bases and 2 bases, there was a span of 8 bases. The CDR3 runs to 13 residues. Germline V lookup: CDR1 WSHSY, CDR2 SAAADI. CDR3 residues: CASSGTPNYGYTF. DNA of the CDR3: TGCGCCAGCAGTGGGACACCGAACTATGGCTACACCTTC.

CDR3 in DNA: TGCGCCAGCAGTCTCATCAGGAAACCAAGGACTAGCGGCAGTGGGGGCACAGATACGCAGTATTTT. Translating it yields CASSLIRKPRTSGSGGTDTQYF. V and J are TRBV23-1 and TRBJ2-3, with 10 nucleotides matching TRBD2. TRBV23-1 is noted as an ORF with a role that remains uncertain. J was trimmed by 1 base and V by 4 bases; bases with no gene match: 23. The CDR3 loop spans 22 amino acids.

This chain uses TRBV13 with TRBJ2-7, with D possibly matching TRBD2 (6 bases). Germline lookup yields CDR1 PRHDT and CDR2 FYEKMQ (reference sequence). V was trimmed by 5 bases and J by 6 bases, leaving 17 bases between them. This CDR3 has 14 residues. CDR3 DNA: TGTGCCAGCAGCACCGGGACTTCGACGAGCGAGCAGTACTTC. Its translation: CASSTGTSTSEQYF. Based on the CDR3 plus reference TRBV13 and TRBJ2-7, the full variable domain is AAGVIQSPRHLIKEKRETATLKCYPIPRHDTVYWYQQGPGQDPQFLISFYEKMQSDKGSIPDRFSAQQFSDYHSELNMSSLELGDSALYFCASSTGTSTSEQYFGPGTRLTVT.

The CDR3 sequence is CASSRTRDTWGYGYTF. In DNA, the CDR3 is TGTGCCAGCAGCCGAACCCGGGACACCTGGGGCTATGGCTACACCTTC. This rearrangement joins TRBV5-4 to TRBJ1-2; D perhaps matches TRBD1 (6 bases). The CDR3 totals 16 residues. Per the germline V gene, CDR1 is SGHNT and CDR2 is YYREEE (reference sequence). The V end lost 4 bases, the J end lost 4 bases, and 20 bases lay between the germline ends.

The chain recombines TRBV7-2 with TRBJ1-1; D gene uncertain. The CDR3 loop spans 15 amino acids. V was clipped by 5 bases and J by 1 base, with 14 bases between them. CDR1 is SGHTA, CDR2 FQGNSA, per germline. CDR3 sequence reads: CASSTQTLKNTEAFF. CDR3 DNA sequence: TGTGCCAGCAGCACGCAGACGCTGAAGAACACTGAAGCTTTCTTT.

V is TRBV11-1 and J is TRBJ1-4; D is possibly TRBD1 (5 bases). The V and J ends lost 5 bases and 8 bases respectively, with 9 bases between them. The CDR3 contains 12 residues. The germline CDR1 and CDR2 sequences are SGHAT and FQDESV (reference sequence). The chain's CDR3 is CASSGRGEKLFF. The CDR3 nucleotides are TGTGCCAGCAGCGGACGGGGGGAAAAACTGTTTTTT.

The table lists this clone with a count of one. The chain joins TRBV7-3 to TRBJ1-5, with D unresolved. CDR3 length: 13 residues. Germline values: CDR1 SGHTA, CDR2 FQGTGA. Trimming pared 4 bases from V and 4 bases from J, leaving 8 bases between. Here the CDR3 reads CASSSYPNQPQHF. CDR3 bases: TGTGCCAGCAGCTCTTACCCAAATCAGCCCCAGCATTTT.

This CDR3 reads CASSLRVGRGSEAFF. Written as DNA, the CDR3 is TGTGCCAGCAGTTTAAGAGTTGGCAGGGGATCTGAAGCTTTCTTT. The V gene is TRBV28, the J gene TRBJ1-1; D is possibly TRBD1 (6 bases). The CDR3 is 15 residues long. Looked up from germline, CDR1 is MDHEN and CDR2 is SYDVKM. Trimming took off 2 bases at V and 6 bases at J, with 16 bases between the two ends.